This record covers a single TCR beta chain. The target antigen is unknown. The J segment lost 4 bases and the V segment lost 2 bases, leaving 9 bases of the junction unmatched. The CDR3 is 16 residues long. CDR1 and CDR2 (germline): GTSNPN, SVGIG (reference sequence). The sample comes from a study of cytomegalovirus exposure and HLA in healthy donors. About the research overall: Previous work identified 120 million or so unique TCR beta sequences from 150 million to 200 million T cells. Study-wide points: Another analysis was done later, and it associated 17,000 or so TCR beta sequences with HLA alleles at 0.05 false discovery rate. Owing to their indistinguishability, certain V segments, notably TRBV6-2 and TRBV6-3, were excluded. Analysis was performed later, and it showed HLA-associated TCR beta chains to be more clonally expanded than equally common others.

PCR employed 60 Vbeta and 13 Jbeta primers. The assay was immunoSEQ multiplex PCR, and TCRdb's table has in-frame clones only and misses some. The sample holds roughly 240,000 clones, around 80% seen once. Specimen: PBMCs. This clonotype originated in a woman aged 40 to 50 in good health and CMV-seropositive. The chain carries TRBV30 and TRBJ2-2, with TRBD1 identical over 8 bases. As DNA, the CDR3 is TGTGCCTGGAGTCCCAGGGGGCTCGTTGGCACCGGGGAGCTGTTTTTT. Translating it yields CAWSPRGLVGTGELFF.